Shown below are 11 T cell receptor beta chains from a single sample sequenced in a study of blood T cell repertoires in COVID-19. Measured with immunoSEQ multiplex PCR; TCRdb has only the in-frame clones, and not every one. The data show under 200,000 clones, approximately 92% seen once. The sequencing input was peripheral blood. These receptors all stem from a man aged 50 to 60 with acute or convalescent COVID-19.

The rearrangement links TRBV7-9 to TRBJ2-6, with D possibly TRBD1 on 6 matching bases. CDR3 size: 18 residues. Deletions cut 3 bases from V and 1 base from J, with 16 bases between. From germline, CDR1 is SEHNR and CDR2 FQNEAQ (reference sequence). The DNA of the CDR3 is TGTGCCAGCAGCTTCCGGGACCTGGGGACATCTGGGGCCAACGTCCTGACTTTC. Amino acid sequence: CASSFRDLGTSGANVLTF. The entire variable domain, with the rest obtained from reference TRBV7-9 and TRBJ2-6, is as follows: DTGVSQNPRHKITKRGQNVTFRCDPISEHNRLYWYRQTLGQGPEFLTYFQNEAQLEKSRLLSDRFSAERPKGSFSTLEIQRTEQGDSAMYLCASSFRDLGTSGANVLTFGAGSRLTVL.

The DNA for the CDR3 is TGTGCCAGCAGTTTATTCTACTACAAAAATCAGCCCCAGCATTTT. Amino acid sequence: CASSLFYYKNQPQHF. The rearrangement uses TRBV28 and TRBJ1-5; D unresolved. Trimming removed 1 base at V and 4 bases at J, with 11 bases between. The CDR3 loop spans 15 amino acids. Germline values: CDR1 MDHEN, CDR2 SYDVKM. The variable domain in full, with the rest retrieved from reference TRBV28 and TRBJ1-5, is DVKVTQSSRYLVKRTGEKVFLECVQDMDHENMFWYRQDPGLGLRLIYFSYDVKMKEKGDIPEGYSVSREKKERFSLILESASTNQTSMYLCASSLFYYKNQPQHFGDGTRLSIL.

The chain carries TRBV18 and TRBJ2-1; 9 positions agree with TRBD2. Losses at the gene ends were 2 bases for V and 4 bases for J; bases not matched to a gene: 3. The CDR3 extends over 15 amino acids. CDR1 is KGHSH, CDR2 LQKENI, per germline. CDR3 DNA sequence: TGTGCCAGCTCACCAGGACTAGCGAGGTACAATGAGCAGTTCTTC. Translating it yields CASSPGLARYNEQFF.

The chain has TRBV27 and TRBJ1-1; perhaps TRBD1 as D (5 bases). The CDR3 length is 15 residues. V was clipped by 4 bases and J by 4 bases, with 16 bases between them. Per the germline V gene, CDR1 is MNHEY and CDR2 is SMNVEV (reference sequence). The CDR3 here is CASSSRQNLGTEAFF. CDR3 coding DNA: TGTGCCAGCAGTTCACGACAGAATTTGGGCACTGAAGCTTTCTTT.

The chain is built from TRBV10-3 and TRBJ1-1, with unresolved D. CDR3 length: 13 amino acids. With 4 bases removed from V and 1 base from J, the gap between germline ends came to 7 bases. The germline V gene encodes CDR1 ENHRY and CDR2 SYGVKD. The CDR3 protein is CAISGLGNTEAFF. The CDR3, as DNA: TGTGCCATCAGTGGACTGGGGAACACTGAAGCTTTCTTT.

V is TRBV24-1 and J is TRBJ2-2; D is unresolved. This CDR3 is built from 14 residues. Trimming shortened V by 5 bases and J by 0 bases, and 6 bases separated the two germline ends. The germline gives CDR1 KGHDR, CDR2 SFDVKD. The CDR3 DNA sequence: TGTGCCACCAGTGTTCAAACGAACACCGGGGAGCTGTTTTTT. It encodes CATSVQTNTGELFF.

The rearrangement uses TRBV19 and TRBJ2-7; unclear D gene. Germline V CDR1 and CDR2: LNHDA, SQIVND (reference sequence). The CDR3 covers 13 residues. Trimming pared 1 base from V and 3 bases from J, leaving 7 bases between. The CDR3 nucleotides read TGTGCCAGTAGTATAGGACTTTTCTACGAGCAGTACTTC. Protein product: CASSIGLFYEQYF.

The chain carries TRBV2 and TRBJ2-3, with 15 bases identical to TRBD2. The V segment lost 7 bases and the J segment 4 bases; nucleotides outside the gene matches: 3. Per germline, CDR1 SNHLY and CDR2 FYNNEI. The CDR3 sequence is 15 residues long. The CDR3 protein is CASTWTSGGADTQYF. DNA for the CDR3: TGTGCCAGCACCTGGACTAGCGGGGGGGCAGATACGCAGTATTTT.

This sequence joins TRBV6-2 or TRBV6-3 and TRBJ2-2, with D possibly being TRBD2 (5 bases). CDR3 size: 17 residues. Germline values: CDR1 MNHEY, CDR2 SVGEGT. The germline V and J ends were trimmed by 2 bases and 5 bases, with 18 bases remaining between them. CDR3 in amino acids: CASSYPFGIGGTGELFF. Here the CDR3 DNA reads TGTGCCAGCAGTTACCCCTTCGGGATCGGTGGAACCGGGGAGCTGTTTTTT.

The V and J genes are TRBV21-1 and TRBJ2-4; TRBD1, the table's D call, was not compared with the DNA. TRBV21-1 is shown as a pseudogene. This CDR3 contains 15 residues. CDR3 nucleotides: TGTGCCAGCAGCCTAGGACAGGGGGACAAAAACATTCAGTACTTC. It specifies CASSLGQGDKNIQYF.

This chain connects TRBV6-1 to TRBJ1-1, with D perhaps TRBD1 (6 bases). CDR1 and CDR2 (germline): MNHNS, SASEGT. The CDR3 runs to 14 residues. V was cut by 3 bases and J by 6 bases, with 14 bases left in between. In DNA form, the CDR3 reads TGTGCCAGCAGTGACGTCGGGGGGGCCGCTGAAGCTTTCTTT. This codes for CASSDVGGAAEAFF.